This is a list of T cell receptor beta chains from one sample in a study of blood T cell repertoires in COVID-19. Clones were sequenced by immunoSEQ multiplex PCR, and TCRdb holds only the in-frame ones, with some missing. The sample lists about 340,000 clones; 80% to 90% were seen once. Material for sequencing was PBMCs or T cells enriched from blood (not recorded which). All receptors come from a woman aged 40-49 years with acute COVID-19. The CDR3 runs from the conserved cysteine through the conserved F or W. A D gene is named only where the DNA matches it firmly. A clone size is listed for some rows: how often the clone was seen (once, few, many), or a class if it is expanded.

size	V	D	J	length	DNA	CDR3
NA	TRBV5-1	TRBD2	TRBJ2-7	15	TGCGCCAGCAGCTTGTTAGCGGGAGGTGACTACGAGCAGTACTTC	CASSLLAGGDYEQYF
few	TRBV20-1	NA	TRBJ2-1	11	TGCAGTGCTAGAGATAAGAGTGAGCAGTTCTTC	CSARDKSEQFF
NA	TRBV6-2/TRBV6-3	NA	TRBJ2-7	15	TGTGCCAGCAGTAGACTTAACCCAAGAAACTACGAGCAGTACTTC	CASSRLNPRNYEQYF
NA	TRBV5-5	TRBD1	TRBJ1-1	18	TGTGCCAGCAGCTTAGGGCAGGGGGGCCTCTTTAAGGGGACTGAAGCTTTCTTT	CASSLGQGGLFKGTEAFF
NA	TRBV5-1	TRBD2	TRBJ2-5	15	TGCGCCAGCAGCTTTCAGCGGGAGAAGGGGGAGACCCAGTACTTC	CASSFQREKGETQYF
NA	TRBV9	NA	TRBJ2-1	13	TGTGCCAGCAGCGTAGATCGGTACAATGAGCAGTTCTTC	CASSVDRYNEQFF
NA	TRBV12-5	NA	TRBJ1-1	16	TGTGCTAGTGGTTTGGTAAGCGGTCGGGGATTTACTGAAGCTTTCTTT	CASGLVSGRGFTEAFF
NA	TRBV27	NA	TRBJ2-7	14	TGTGCCAGCAACCAAGGGGGGGGGCCCTACGAGCAGTACTTC	CASNQGGGPYEQYF
NA	TRBV6-2/TRBV6-3	TRBD1	TRBJ1-2	15	TGTGCCAGCAGTTTGGCGGGACAGCGTCTTATGGGCTACACCTTC	CASSLAGQRLMGYTF
NA	TRBV7-9	TRBD1	TRBJ1-1	14	TGTGCCAGCAGCTTCACAGGGGGCCAGGGTGAAGCTTTCTTT	CASSFTGGQGEAFF
NA	TRBV29-1	TRBD1	TRBJ1-4	14	TGCAGCGTTGCTCCGGGACAGATTAATGAAAAACTGTTTTTT	CSVAPGQINEKLFF
NA	TRBV27	NA	TRBJ2-5	13	TGTGCCAGCAGTTTCGGGATCGGGGAGACCCAGTACTTC	CASSFGIGETQYF
NA	TRBV4-1	TRBD2	TRBJ2-1	15	TGCGCCAGCAGCCGTCTAGCGGGGGCAGGGAATGAGCAGTTCTTC	CASSRLAGAGNEQFF
NA	TRBV19	NA	TRBJ1-5	13	TGTGCCAGTAGCGTGGCGGTCAATCAGCCCCAGCATTTT	CASSVAVNQPQHF
NA	TRBV4-3	TRBD1	TRBJ1-2	12	TGCGCCAGCAGCCACGACAGGGGCGGCTACACCTTC	CASSHDRGGYTF
NA	TRBV27	TRBD1	TRBJ2-2	16	TGTGCCAGCAGTTCTGCCCGGACAGGGGGGGCCGGGGAGCTGTTTTTT	CASSSARTGGAGELFF
NA	TRBV6-5	NA	TRBJ2-3	15	TGTGCCAGCAGGCTACTCTACCCTAGCACAGATACGCAGTATTTT	CASRLLYPSTDTQYF
NA	TRBV7-8	NA	TRBJ1-4	13	TGTGCCAGCAGCCCCTACAGTCGAGAAAAACTGTTTTTT	CASSPYSREKLFF
once	TRBV3-1/TRBV3-2	NA	TRBJ1-1	13	TGTGCCAGCAGCCTCCAGATTAACACTGAAGCTTTCTTT	CASSLQINTEAFF
once	TRBV7-2	TRBD2	TRBJ2-4	17	TGTGCCAGCAGCTTCCCTAGCGGGGAACTAGCCAAAAACATTCAGTACTTC	CASSFPSGELAKNIQYF
NA	TRBV10-2	TRBD1	TRBJ2-3	15	TGCGCCAGCAGTGAGCAGGGGGCGCCCACAGATACGCAGTATTTT	CASSEQGAPTDTQYF
NA	TRBV19	NA	TRBJ1-2	13	TGTGCCAGTAGTATTACAGGCGAAGTAGGCTACACCTTC	CASSITGEVGYTF
NA	TRBV20-1	TRBD1	TRBJ1-2	16	TGCAGTGCTAGTGGCCCCGGGACAGGGGATCCATTTGGCTACACCTTC	CSASGPGTGDPFGYTF
once	TRBV5-4	TRBD2	TRBJ2-7	18	TGTGCCAGCAGCTGGGTCGGGACTAGCGGGGGTTACTCCTACGAGCAGTACTTC	CASSWVGTSGGYSYEQYF
few	TRBV7-8	NA	TRBJ1-1	15	TGTGCCAGCAGTTCTATAACCCGTAGTAACACTGAAGCTTTCTTT	CASSSITRSNTEAFF
NA	TRBV28	NA	TRBJ1-5	12	TGTGCCAGCAGGAACAGGAATCAGCCCCAGCATTTT	CASRNRNQPQHF
NA	TRBV27	NA	TRBJ1-6	18	TGTGCCAGCAGTTTATTCGGCGTTTGGGGCAGACCCAATTCACCCCTCCACTTT	CASSLFGVWGRPNSPLHF
NA	TRBV6-4	NA	TRBJ2-3	16	TGTGCCAGCAGTGTCCTCGGGGGTGGGAGCACAGATACGCAGTATTTT	CASSVLGGGSTDTQYF
NA	TRBV12-3/TRBV12-4	NA	TRBJ1-1	12	TGTGCCAGCACCGCCCAAGGCGGGGAAGCTTTCTTT	CASTAQGGEAFF
NA	TRBV24-1	TRBD1	TRBJ2-1	19	TGTGCCACCAGTGACCCCCTTGGTTCGGGACAGTTTACTTACAATGAGCAGTTCTTC	CATSDPLGSGQFTYNEQFF
NA	TRBV10-3	TRBD2	TRBJ2-3	14	TGTGCCATCAGTAGACTAGCGGCTACAGATACGCAGTATTTT	CAISRLAATDTQYF
NA	TRBV29-1	TRBD1	TRBJ1-1	16	TGCAGCGTTTCAACAGGGGGGTGGAATACGCGGACTGAAGCTTTCTTT	CSVSTGGWNTRTEAFF
NA	TRBV5-4	NA	TRBJ1-6	16	TGTGCCAGCAGCTTGGCCGGGGGGGGTGCTCCTTCACCCCTCCACTTT	CASSLAGGGAPSPLHF
NA	TRBV18	NA	TRBJ2-3	13	TGTGCCAGCTCACCCTCGGGAACAGATACGCAGTATTTT	CASSPSGTDTQYF
NA	TRBV27	NA	TRBJ1-5	14	TGTGCCAGCAGTTTAGGGGGGTTCAATCAGCCCCAGCATTTT	CASSLGGFNQPQHF
NA	TRBV27	TRBD1	TRBJ1-6	18	TGTGCCAGCAGTTTAATGGGGACAGTAAGCTCCTATAATTCACCCCTCCACTTT	CASSLMGTVSSYNSPLHF
few	TRBV5-4	NA	TRBJ1-6	15	TGTGCCAGCAGCTTGGGGCCGGGTGAGGATTCACCCCTCCACTTT	CASSLGPGEDSPLHF
NA	TRBV5-4	NA	TRBJ2-7	14	TGTGCCAGCAGCCACAAAGGGAGCAGCTACGAGCAGTACTTC	CASSHKGSSYEQYF
NA	TRBV5-5	NA	TRBJ1-2	16	TGTGCCAGCAGCTTGGCGGGGGACGCCGCCCTCTCTGGCTACACCTTC	CASSLAGDAALSGYTF
NA	TRBV6-5	TRBD2	TRBJ2-1	16	TGTGCCAGCAGTTACTCGATAGCGGGGGGAAACAATGAGCAGTTCTTC	CASSYSIAGGNNEQFF
NA	TRBV7-9	NA	TRBJ2-2	16	TGTGCCAGCAGCTTAGAGCGGCGGTCCCCAGCCGGGGAGCTGTTTTTT	CASSLERRSPAGELFF
NA	TRBV19	NA	TRBJ1-1	14	TGTGCCAGTAGTCGATCAGGTATTAACACTGAAGCTTTCTTT	CASSRSGINTEAFF
NA	TRBV18	NA	TRBJ1-4	17	TGTGCCAGCTCACCACGTGGAGGCCGCGCAACTAATGAAAAACTGTTTTTT	CASSPRGGRATNEKLFF
NA	TRBV21-1	NA	TRBJ2-3	16	TGTGCCAGCACCCAAGACGGGGTTTGGGGCACAGATACGCAGTATTTT	CASTQDGVWGTDTQYF
NA	TRBV5-4	TRBD1	TRBJ1-3	17	TGTGCCAGCAGCTTGGTCTGGGACAGGGACTCTGGAAACACCATATATTTT	CASSLVWDRDSGNTIYF
NA	TRBV14	NA	TRBJ1-2	14	TGTGCCAGCAGCCAAAAAACAGGGAATTATGGCTACACCTTC	CASSQKTGNYGYTF
NA	TRBV5-4	TRBD2	TRBJ2-5	15	TGTGCCAGCAGCACCCGAGCGGGAGGGGGGGAGACCCAGTACTTC	CASSTRAGGGETQYF
once	TRBV2	NA	TRBJ1-1	11	TGTGCCAGCACCCGACAGGCTCCAGCTTTCTTT	CASTRQAPAFF
NA	TRBV9	NA	TRBJ1-6	15	TGTGCCAGCAGCGTAGCTGGACAGTATAATTCACCCCTCCACTTT	CASSVAGQYNSPLHF
NA	TRBV19	NA	TRBJ1-1	12	TGTGCCAGTAGCACCTATAACACTGAAGCTTTCTTT	CASSTYNTEAFF
NA	TRBV6-5	NA	TRBJ1-5	15	TGTGCCAGCAGTCAGGGAGGAGGTGGCAATCAGCCCCAGCATTTT	CASSQGGGGNQPQHF
NA	TRBV5-1	NA	TRBJ1-1	15	TGCGCCAGCAGTAGCAGGGGAGCCTTGAACACTGAAGCTTTCTTT	CASSSRGALNTEAFF
NA	TRBV11-2	NA	TRBJ2-3	15	TGTGCCAGCAGCGGCCGAGGAACTAGCACAGATACGCAGTATTTT	CASSGRGTSTDTQYF
NA	TRBV10-1	NA	TRBJ1-2	15	TGCGCCAGCAGTGGAAAGGGGATCCGCAACTATGGCTACACCTTC	CASSGKGIRNYGYTF
NA	TRBV28	TRBD1	TRBJ2-2	17	TGTGCCAGCAGTTTGGGGTATGGACAGGGGGTCCCCGGGGAGCTGTTTTTT	CASSLGYGQGVPGELFF